A selection of T cell receptor beta chains follows, all from one sample in a study of shared clonotypes between healthy human individuals. The method was immunoSEQ multiplex PCR; TCRdb's version includes in-frame clones alone and lacks a portion of them. This table has millions of clones, approximately 95% appearing once. The sample consisted of naive CD8+ T cells sorted from blood. These receptors were taken from a man between 18 and 35 years old in good health. The CDR3 runs from the conserved cysteine through the conserved F or W. A D gene is named only where the DNA matches it firmly. Only some rows state a clone size, as once, few, many or a class for expanded clones.

>-|TRBD2|TRBV5-4|TRBJ2-5
CASSLGLAETQYF
TGTGCCAGCAGCTTGGGACTAGCGGAGACCCAGTACTTC
>once|TRBD2|TRBV28|TRBJ2-3
CASTEVAGPSTDTQYF
TGTGCCAGCACTGAAGTAGCGGGCCCCAGCACAGATACGCAGTATTTT
>-|TRBD1|TRBV29-1|TRBJ2-7
CSVDWGTGTYEQYF
TGCAGCGTTGATTGGGGGACAGGGACCTACGAGCAGTACTTC
>-|-|TRBV5-6|TRBJ2-5
CASSRWTRGVAWEETQYF
TGTGCCAGCAGCCGGTGGACGCGCGGGGTAGCGTGGGAAGAGACCCAGTACTTC
>-|TRBD1|TRBV14|TRBJ1-1
CASSQAPPGQGTEAFF
TGTGCCAGCAGCCAAGCACCTCCGGGACAGGGGACTGAAGCTTTCTTT
>-|TRBD1|TRBV12-5|TRBJ1-6
CASGLGLTGSNSPLHF
TGTGCTAGTGGTTTGGGTCTGACAGGGAGTAATTCACCCCTCCACTTT
>once|-|TRBV19|TRBJ1-4
CASSIGRGGLFF
TGTGCCAGTAGTATAGGCCGGGGAGGACTGTTTTTT
>-|TRBD1|TRBV29-1|TRBJ2-7
CSVATGAYEQYF
TGCAGCGTTGCGACAGGGGCCTACGAGCAGTACTTC
>-|-|TRBV5-5|TRBJ1-2
CASSTPGPRGYTF
TGTGCCAGCAGCACCCCCGGACCCCGTGGCTACACCTTC
>-|-|TRBV5-4|TRBJ1-2
CASSSTGINYGYTF
TGTGCCAGCAGCTCCACAGGGATTAACTATGGCTACACCTTC
>-|-|TRBV9|TRBJ2-7
CASSVEDSPYEQYF
TGTGCCAGCAGCGTAGAAGACAGTCCCTACGAGCAGTACTTC
>-|TRBD2|TRBV4-3|TRBJ2-1
CASSPGLATEQFF
TGCGCCAGCAGCCCCGGACTAGCGACTGAGCAGTTCTTC
>-|-|TRBV25-1|TRBJ2-6
CASTWGSGANVLTF
TGTGCCAGCACATGGGGATCCGGGGCCAACGTCCTGACTTTC
>-|-|TRBV5-6|TRBJ2-7
CASSLVRSYEQYF
TGTGCCAGCAGCTTGGTCAGGTCCTACGAGCAGTACTTC
>-|-|TRBV4-1|TRBJ2-1
CASSQGSNYNEQFF
TGCGCCAGCAGCCAGGGGAGTAACTACAATGAGCAGTTCTTC
>-|-|TRBV7-8|TRBJ2-3
CASSLGFPSTDTQYF
TGTGCCAGCAGCTTAGGCTTTCCTAGCACAGATACGCAGTATTTT
>-|-|TRBV27|TRBJ2-7
CASRSRSSYEQYF
TGTGCCAGCAGGTCTAGGAGCTCCTACGAGCAGTACTTC
>once|-|TRBV5-4|TRBJ2-3
CASSLGSFTTDTQYF
TGTGCCAGCAGCTTGGGCAGTTTCACCACAGATACGCAGTATTTT
>-|-|TRBV9|TRBJ2-7
CASSPDGGNYEQYF
TGTGCCAGCAGCCCGGATGGCGGTAACTACGAGCAGTACTTC
>-|-|TRBV7-3|TRBJ2-1
CASSFAGGSYNEQFF
TGTGCCAGCAGCTTTGCTGGGGGTTCATACAATGAGCAGTTCTTC
>-|-|TRBV6-5|TRBJ1-6
CASSLDRSYNSPLHF
TGTGCCAGCAGTTTAGACAGAAGCTATAATTCACCCCTCCACTTT
>-|-|TRBV19|TRBJ2-7
CASSIVGRDSYEQYF
TGTGCCAGTAGTATAGTGGGCAGGGATAGCTACGAGCAGTACTTC
>-|-|TRBV5-4|TRBJ2-7
CASSLARGSGYEQYF
TGTGCCAGCAGCTTGGCACGGGGTAGCGGCTACGAGCAGTACTTC
>-|-|TRBV11-2|TRBJ2-2
CASSLDLTIHTGELFF
TGTGCCAGCAGCTTAGATCTGACTATACACACCGGGGAGCTGTTTTTT
>-|-|TRBV9|TRBJ1-5
CASSAYGSSAQHF
TGTGCCAGCAGCGCTTACGGCTCCTCAGCCCAGCATTTT
>-|TRBD2|TRBV7-3|TRBJ2-3
CASSFAPGLAGNTDTQYF
TGTGCCAGCAGCTTTGCACCAGGGCTAGCGGGGAACACAGATACGCAGTATTTT
>-|-|TRBV10-3|TRBJ1-6
CARLGEISYSPLHF
TGTGCCAGATTGGGGGAGATTTCCTATTCACCCCTCCACTTT
>-|-|TRBV19|TRBJ1-4
CASTGGATSGEKLFF
TGTGCCAGTACTGGAGGGGCGACTTCGGGGGAAAAACTGTTTTTT
>-|-|TRBV30|TRBJ1-2
CAWSDSPGRRTQGYGYTF
TGTGCCTGGAGTGATAGCCCGGGACGGCGAACTCAAGGGTATGGCTACACCTTC
>once|TRBD1|TRBV11-2|TRBJ2-7
CASSRTDRVYEQYF
TGTGCCAGCAGCCGAACGGACAGGGTATACGAGCAGTACTTC
>-|-|TRBV5-6|TRBJ2-7
CASSLGLEYYEQYF
TGTGCCAGCAGCTTGGGACTAGAGTATTACGAGCAGTACTTC
>few|-|TRBV13|TRBJ1-1
CASSLARTNTEAFF
TGTGCCAGCAGCTTAGCCAGGACGAACACTGAAGCTTTCTTT
>-|TRBD2|TRBV7-2|TRBJ2-7
CASSPWGGEEQYF
TGTGCCAGCAGCCCCTGGGGGGGTGAGGAGCAGTACTTC
>once|-|TRBV28|TRBJ1-1
CASSLSGALNTEAFF
TGTGCCAGCAGTTTATCGGGGGCGCTGAACACTGAAGCTTTCTTT
>-|-|TRBV5-4|TRBJ1-1
CASTQGSGEAFF
TGTGCCAGCACCCAGGGCTCGGGTGAAGCTTTCTTT
>-|-|TRBV7-9|TRBJ1-2
CASSFPGGSYGYTF
TGTGCCAGCAGCTTCCCGGGGGGTAGCTATGGCTACACCTTC
>-|TRBD1|TRBV30|TRBJ1-2
CASSDRADWMDYTF
TGTGCCTCATCGGACAGGGCCGACTGGATGGACTACACCTTC
>-|-|TRBV4-2|TRBJ1-3
CASSQYREGNTIYF
TGTGCCAGCAGCCAATACAGGGAAGGAAACACCATATATTTT
>-|-|TRBV6-6|TRBJ2-1
CASGSYEQFF
TGTGCCAGCGGTTCCTATGAGCAGTTCTTC
>-|-|TRBV7-8|TRBJ1-5
CASSLEWGGLDSNQPQHF
TGTGCCAGCAGCTTAGAGTGGGGAGGGCTAGATAGCAATCAGCCCCAGCATTTT
>-|-|TRBV9|TRBJ2-2
CASSSGDFSVTGELFF
TGTGCCAGCAGCTCGGGGGACTTCAGCGTGACCGGGGAGCTGTTTTTT
>-|-|TRBV4-1|TRBJ2-7
CASSRRGNYEQYF
TGCGCCAGCAGCCGAAGGGGGAACTACGAGCAGTACTTC